The entry that follows covers one T cell receptor (beta chain) sequence. Its cognate antigen is unknown. Researchers amplified the TCR beta CDR3 regions from RNA transcripts. A first-round RT-PCR of the TCR CDR3 used the HTBI primer set. In TCRdb, the multiplex PCR reads were re-called with MiXCR into one record per CDR3 protein. The sample records 460,000 or so distinct CDR3 sequences, 13% to 15% being singletons. The sample comes from a study of T cells in Graves' hyperthyroidism and ophthalmopathy. In the study overall: Peripheral blood sampling occurred at initial diagnosis, before any treatment.

Together with thyroid ultrasound, orbital computed tomography, serum thyroxine and TRAb, clinical symptoms were used for diagnoses. From under 12 ml of fresh peripheral blood, PBMCs were isolated. V was trimmed by 1 base and J by 7 bases, leaving 16 bases between them. Germline CDR1 and CDR2: SEHNR and FQNEAQ (reference sequence). The CDR3 length is 16 residues. The study, taken as a whole, reports: Stable hyperthyroidism and ophthalmopathy were separated using 13 V-J signatures.

This rearrangement joins TRBV7-9 to TRBJ2-2; TRBD2 might be the D (6 bases). This clonotype was sampled from a woman aged 18-29 years with Graves' hyperthyroidism. What was sequenced was blood. For the CDR3, the DNA is TGTGCCAGCAGCTTAGGTGTTTCAGGAGGGCACGGGGAGCTGTTTTTT. Protein sequence: CASSLGVSGGHGELFF.